This T cell receptor beta chain was sequenced for a study of blood T cell repertoires in COVID-19. Study details: COVID-19 samples collected from the United States, Italy and Spain covered acute and convalescent phases. The analysed material was cDNA or gDNA that came from T cells, B-cell-depleted T cells, or PBMCs.

Germline lookup yields CDR1 LGHNA and CDR2 YNFKEQ. This CDR3 comprises 18 residues. The junction had 9 bases not matched to a gene; V was cut back by 2 bases and J by 5 bases. In the original processing: Researchers report that nucleated cell counts were estimated from reference gene primer amplification. Sequencing used immunoSEQ multiplex PCR; TCRdb keeps in-frame clones, though not all of them. Clone size and the V and J calls come from that table; the DNA yielded D and trimming. Altogether around 74,000 clones are present, roughly 85% being singletons, with the ten largest covering roughly 8.5%. Material for sequencing was peripheral blood. This sequence joins TRBV4-2 and TRBJ2-5, with 15 bases aligning to TRBD2. This clonotype originated in a man aged 25 to 45 with acute or convalescent COVID-19. Written as DNA, the CDR3 is TGTGCCAGCAGCCAATACAGGACTAGCGGGAGGGTTTTGGAGACCCAGTACTTC. Protein product: CASSQYRTSGRVLETQYF.